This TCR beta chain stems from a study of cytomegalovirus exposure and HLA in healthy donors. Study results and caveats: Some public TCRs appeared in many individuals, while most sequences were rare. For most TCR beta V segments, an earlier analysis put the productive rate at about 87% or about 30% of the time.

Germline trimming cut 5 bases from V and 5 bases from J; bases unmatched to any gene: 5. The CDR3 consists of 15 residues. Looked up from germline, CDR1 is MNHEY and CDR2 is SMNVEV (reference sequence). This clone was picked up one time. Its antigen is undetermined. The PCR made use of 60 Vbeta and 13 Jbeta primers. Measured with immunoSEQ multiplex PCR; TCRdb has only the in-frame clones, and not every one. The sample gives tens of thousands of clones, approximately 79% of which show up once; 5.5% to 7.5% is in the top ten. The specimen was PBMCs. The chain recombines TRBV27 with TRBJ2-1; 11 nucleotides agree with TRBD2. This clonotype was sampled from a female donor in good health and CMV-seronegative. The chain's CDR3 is CASSKGTSGDNEQFF. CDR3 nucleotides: TGTGCCAGCAGTAAGGGGACTAGCGGTGACAATGAGCAGTTCTTC.